This T cell receptor beta chain was profiled in a study of response to subunit inactivated influenza vaccine. Overall study results and limits: New T cells are recruited in small numbers by each seasonal influenza vaccination, according to the authors' suggestion.

Remarks on this clonotype: As yet, its antigen is unknown.

TCRdb re-called the RT-PCR reads through MiXCR, storing one row per CDR3 protein. The sample contains more than 600,000 distinct CDR3 sequences, about 18% of which appear only once. The ends lost 5 bases at V and 4 bases at J; junction bases unmatched: 7. This CDR3 comprises 15 residues. The genes are TRBV12-3 or TRBV12-4 and TRBJ1-5, with 8 bases identical to TRBD1. This receptor was identified in a man between 45 and 60 years old who received an inactivated influenza vaccine. The specimen comprised PBMCs from blood, sampled 4 to 6 days after vaccination. CDR3 nucleotides: TGTGCCAGCAGTGGGACAGGACAGTCGAATCAGCCCCAGCATTTT. Translated, it gives CASSGTGQSNQPQHF.